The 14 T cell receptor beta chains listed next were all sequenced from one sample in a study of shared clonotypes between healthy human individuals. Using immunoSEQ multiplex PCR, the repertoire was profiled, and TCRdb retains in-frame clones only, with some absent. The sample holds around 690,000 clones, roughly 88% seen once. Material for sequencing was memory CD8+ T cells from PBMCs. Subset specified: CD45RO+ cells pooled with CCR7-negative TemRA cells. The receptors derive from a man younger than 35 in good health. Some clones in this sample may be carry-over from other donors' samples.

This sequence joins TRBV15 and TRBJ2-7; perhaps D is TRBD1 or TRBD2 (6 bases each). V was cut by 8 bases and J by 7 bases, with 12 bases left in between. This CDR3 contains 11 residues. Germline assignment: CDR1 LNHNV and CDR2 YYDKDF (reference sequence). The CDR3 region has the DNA TGTGCCACCGGAGGGGGTAGAGAGCAGTACTTC. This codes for CATGGGREQYF.

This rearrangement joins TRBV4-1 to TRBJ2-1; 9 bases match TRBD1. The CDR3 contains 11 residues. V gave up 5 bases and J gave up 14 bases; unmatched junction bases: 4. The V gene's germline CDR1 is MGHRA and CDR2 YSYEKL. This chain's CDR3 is CASSATGGKFF. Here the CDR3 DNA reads TGCGCCAGCAGCGCCACAGGGGGCAAGTTCTTC.

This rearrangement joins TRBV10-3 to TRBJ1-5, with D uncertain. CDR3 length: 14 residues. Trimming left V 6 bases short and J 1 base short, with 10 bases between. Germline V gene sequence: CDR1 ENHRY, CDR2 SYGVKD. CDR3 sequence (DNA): TGTGCCATCAGCGGAAGCGGGAGCAATCAGCCCCAGCATTTT. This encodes CAISGSGSNQPQHF.

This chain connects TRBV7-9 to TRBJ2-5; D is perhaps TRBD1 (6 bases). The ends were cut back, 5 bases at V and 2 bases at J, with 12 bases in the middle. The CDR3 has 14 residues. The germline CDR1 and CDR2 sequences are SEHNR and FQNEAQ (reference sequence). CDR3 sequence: CASSPRTAQETQYF. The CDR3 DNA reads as TGTGCCAGCAGCCCTAGGACAGCTCAAGAGACCCAGTACTTC. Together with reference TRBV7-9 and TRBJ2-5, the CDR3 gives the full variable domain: DTGVSQNPRHKITKRGQNVTFRCDPISEHNRLYWYRQTLGQGPEFLTYFQNEAQLEKSRLLSDRFSAERPKGSFSTLEIQRTEQGDSAMYLCASSPRTAQETQYFGPGTRLLVL.

As DNA, the CDR3 is TGTGCCAGCAGTTTAATTTATAGCAATCAGCCCCAGCATTTT. It yields the protein CASSLIYSNQPQHF. This chain connects TRBV28 to TRBJ1-5; D unclear. The length of the CDR3 is 14 residues. Deletions cut 2 bases from V and 0 bases from J, with 5 bases between. CDR1 MDHEN and CDR2 SYDVKM come from the germline V gene.

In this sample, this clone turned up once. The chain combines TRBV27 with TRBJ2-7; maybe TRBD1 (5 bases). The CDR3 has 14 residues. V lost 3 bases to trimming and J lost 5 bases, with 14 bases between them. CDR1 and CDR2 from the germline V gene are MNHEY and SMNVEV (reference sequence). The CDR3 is CASSLARAFDEQYF. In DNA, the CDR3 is TGTGCCAGCAGTTTGGCCAGGGCGTTTGACGAGCAGTACTTC.

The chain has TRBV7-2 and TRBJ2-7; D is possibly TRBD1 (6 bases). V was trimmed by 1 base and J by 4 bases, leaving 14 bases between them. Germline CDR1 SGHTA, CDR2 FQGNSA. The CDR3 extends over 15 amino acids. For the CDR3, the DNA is TGTGCCAGCAGCTTAGGATCAGGGGTGATGTACGAGCAGTACTTC. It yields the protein CASSLGSGVMYEQYF.

DNA of the CDR3: TGTGCCAGCATAGGGACAGGGCTTTACGAGCAGTACTTC. Amino acids: CASIGTGLYEQYF. V is TRBV6-1 and J is TRBJ2-7; 9 bases line up with TRBD1. The ends lost 7 bases at V and 4 bases at J; junction bases unmatched: 5. Per germline, CDR1 MNHNS and CDR2 SASEGT. The CDR3 is made up of 13 amino acids.

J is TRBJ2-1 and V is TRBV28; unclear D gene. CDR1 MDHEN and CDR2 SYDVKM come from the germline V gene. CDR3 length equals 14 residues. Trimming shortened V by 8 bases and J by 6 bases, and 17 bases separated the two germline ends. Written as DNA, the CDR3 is TGTGCCAGCTTACCCTACCGGGCTTCCAATGAGCAGTTCTTC. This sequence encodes CASLPYRASNEQFF.

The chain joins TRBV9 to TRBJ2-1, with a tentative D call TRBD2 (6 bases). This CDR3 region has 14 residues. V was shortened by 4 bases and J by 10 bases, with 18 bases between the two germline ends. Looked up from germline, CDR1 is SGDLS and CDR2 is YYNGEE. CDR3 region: CASSISSGRQEQFF. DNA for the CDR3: TGTGCCAGCAGCATTTCCTCTGGGAGGCAAGAGCAGTTCTTC. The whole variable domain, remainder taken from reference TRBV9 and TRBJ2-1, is DSGVTQTPKHLITATGQRVTLRCSPRSGDLSVYWYQQSLDQGLQFLIQYYNGEERAKGNILERFSAQQFPDLHSELNLSSLELGDSALYFCASSISSGRQEQFFGPGTRLTVL.

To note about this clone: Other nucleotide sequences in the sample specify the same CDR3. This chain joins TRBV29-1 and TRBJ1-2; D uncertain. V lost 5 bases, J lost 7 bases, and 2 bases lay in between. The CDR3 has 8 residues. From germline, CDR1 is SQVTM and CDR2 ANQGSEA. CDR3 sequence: CSVSGYTF. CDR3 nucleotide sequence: TGCAGCGTTTCTGGCTACACCTTC.

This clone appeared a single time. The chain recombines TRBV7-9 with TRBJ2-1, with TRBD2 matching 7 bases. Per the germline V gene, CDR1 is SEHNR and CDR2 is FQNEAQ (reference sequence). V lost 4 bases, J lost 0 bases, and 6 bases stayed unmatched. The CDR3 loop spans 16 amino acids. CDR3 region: CASSSTSESSYNEQFF. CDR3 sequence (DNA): TGTGCCAGCAGCTCCACTAGCGAAAGCTCCTACAATGAGCAGTTCTTC.

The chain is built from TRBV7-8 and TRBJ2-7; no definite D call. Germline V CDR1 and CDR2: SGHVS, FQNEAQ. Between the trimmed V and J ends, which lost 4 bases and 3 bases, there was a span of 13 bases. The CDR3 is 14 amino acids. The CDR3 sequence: CASSSSGRIYEQYF. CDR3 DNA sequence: TGTGCCAGCAGCTCCTCGGGCAGAATCTACGAGCAGTACTTC.

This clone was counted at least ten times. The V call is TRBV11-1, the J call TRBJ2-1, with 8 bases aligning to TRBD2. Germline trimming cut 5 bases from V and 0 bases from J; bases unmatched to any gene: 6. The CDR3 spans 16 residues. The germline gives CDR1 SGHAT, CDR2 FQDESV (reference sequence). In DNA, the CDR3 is TGTGCCAGCAGCCGCCACAGCGGGAGCTCCTACAATGAGCAGTTCTTC. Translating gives CASSRHSGSSYNEQFF.